This T cell receptor beta chain comes out of a study of CXCR3-negative and CXCR3-positive naive CD8 T cells. The CDR3 spans 17 residues. Germline V CDR1 and CDR2: MNHEY, SMNVEV (reference sequence). A word on this clonotype: Its antigen is unknown.

Points from the study as a whole: In CXCR3-positive naive cells, the TRB CDR3s were more hydrophobic than in CXCR3-negative naive cells.

All TRB cDNA libraries came from 5' RACE performed with UMI labels. From its re-call of the 5' RACE reads, TCRdb lists each CDR3 protein once, without DNA. The sample includes approximately 100,000 distinct CDR3 sequences. J is TRBJ2-1 and V is TRBV27; no DNA is available, so the TRBD2 call from TCRdb remains unchecked. The sample taken for sequencing was naive CXCR3+ CD8+ T cells from blood. Indicated subset: CD45RO-CCR7+CD27+CD95- naive CD8+ T cells expressing CXCR3 (TNR3+). The sequence derives from a human donor in good health. Some clones in this sample may be carry-over from other donors' samples. CDR3 protein: CASSSKTGLRKRDEQFF.